This TCR beta chain was captured by sequencing in a study of PD-L1 blockade in urothelial cancer. Turning to the study itself: Atezolizumab (1,200 mg intravenously every 3 weeks) began in about 2014 for patients. Blood yielded a median of approximately 130,000 T cells per sample.

Findings and limits, study-wide: Patients with below-median pretreatment blood clonality survived longer.

The method was immunoSEQ multiplex PCR; TCRdb's version includes in-frame clones alone and lacks a portion of them. The sample has tens of thousands of clones, more than 80% seen once. The time point is: pretreatment peripheral blood. Patients in the study were battling locally advanced or metastatic urothelial carcinoma. Germline CDR1 reads MDHEN; CDR2 reads SYDVKM. V was trimmed by 3 bases and J by 4 bases, leaving 13 bases between them. This CDR3 spans 15 amino acids. Turning to this clone: Its antigen is undetermined.

This sequence originates from a woman older than 75 with urothelial cancer. The source was PBMCs, collected around atezolizumab (anti-PD-L1) treatment. The chain uses TRBV28 and TRBJ1-5; no clear D. As DNA, the CDR3 is TGTGCCAGCAGTTTTACCGGGTTGCGAAATCAGCCCCAGCATTTT. It codes for CASSFTGLRNQPQHF. The variable domain in full, with the rest retrieved from reference TRBV28 and TRBJ1-5, is DVKVTQSSRYLVKRTGEKVFLECVQDMDHENMFWYRQDPGLGLRLIYFSYDVKMKEKGDIPEGYSVSREKKERFSLILESASTNQTSMYLCASSFTGLRNQPQHFGDGTRLSIL.